One and the same sample provided the 27 T cell receptor beta chains below, sequenced in a study of early T cells in non-severe SARS-CoV-2 infection. TCRdb processed the 5' RACE reads anew with MiXCR; each CDR3 protein has one entry. The table has 70,000 to 90,000 distinct CDR3 sequences, under 15% seen once; the top ten hold 5.5% to 7%. The source material was whole blood. The receptor set was obtained from an adult who was a healthcare worker with PCR-confirmed SARS-CoV-2 infection or an uninfected control (not recorded which).

Only a few counts were recorded for this clonotype. V and J are TRBV7-8 and TRBJ2-3, with D perhaps given as TRBD1 or TRBD2 (5 bases each). Germline lookup yields CDR1 SGHVS and CDR2 FQNEAQ. Between the trimmed V and J ends, which lost 3 bases and 5 bases, there was a span of 15 bases. CDR3 length equals 15 residues. The CDR3: CASSLGPKGKDTQYF. DNA of the CDR3: TGTGCCAGCAGCTTGGGACCGAAGGGGAAAGATACGCAGTATTTT.

V and J are TRBV7-9 and TRBJ2-7, with D possibly matching TRBD1 (6 bases). V was shortened by 5 bases and J by 3 bases, with 17 bases between the two germline ends. The V gene's germline CDR1 is SEHNR and CDR2 FQNEAQ (reference sequence). The CDR3 spans 15 residues. In DNA form, the CDR3 reads TGTGCCAGCAGCAGGAAGGGGACACCAGACTACGAGCAGTACTTC. This codes for CASSRKGTPDYEQYF.

The chain carries TRBV28 and TRBJ1-4; 9 bases line up with TRBD1. CDR3 length: 16 residues. Germline CDR1 and CDR2: MDHEN and SYDVKM. The V and J ends lost 5 bases and 7 bases, in that order; junction bases with no gene match: 11. The CDR3 here is CASSPHLRDRAEKLFF. The CDR3 bases are TGTGCCAGCAGTCCCCACCTCCGGGACAGGGCTGAAAAACTGTTTTTT.

This clonotype was counted only a few times. The chain uses TRBV6-1 and TRBJ1-2; D remains unclear. CDR1 is MNHNS and CDR2 is SASEGT in the germline V gene. The CDR3 is 15 residues long. V was pared by 2 bases and J by 4 bases, with 14 bases between. The CDR3: CASSESSFGSYGYTF. In DNA, the CDR3 is TGTGCCAGCAGTGAATCTAGTTTCGGCAGCTATGGCTACACCTTC.

This clonotype occurred a few times. This chain connects TRBV2 to TRBJ2-2; D ambiguous. This CDR3 has 15 residues. The V end lost 5 bases, the J end lost 4 bases, and 14 bases lay between the germline ends. Germline CDR1 reads SNHLY; CDR2 reads FYNNEI. The CDR3 here is CASSPHSGPTGELFF. CDR3 in DNA: TGTGCCAGCAGTCCTCACTCAGGTCCCACCGGGGAGCTGTTTTTT.

This clonotype has more than one count but fewer than ten. This chain joins TRBV20-1 and TRBJ2-1; 10 nucleotides match TRBD2. CDR1 and CDR2 from the germline V gene are DFQATT and SNEGSKA (reference sequence). Germline trimming cut 0 bases from V and 3 bases from J; bases unmatched to any gene: 2. The CDR3 is 15 residues long. CDR3 loop: CSARDGLADYNEQFF. For the CDR3, the DNA is TGCAGTGCTAGAGATGGACTAGCGGACTACAATGAGCAGTTCTTC.

The chain links TRBV5-1 to TRBJ1-1, with 7 bases lining up with TRBD1. The J segment lost 4 bases and the V segment lost 2 bases, leaving 2 bases of the junction unmatched. The germline CDR1 and CDR2 sequences are SGHRS and YFSETQ. The CDR3 extends over 13 amino acids. CDR3 nucleotide sequence: TGCGCCAGCAGCTTACAGGGGACCACTGAAGCTTTCTTT. Encoded protein: CASSLQGTTEAFF.

Turning to this clonotype: The junction departs from the called germline gene at one end, perhaps through a read error. The gene calls are TRBV11-2 and TRBJ1-1; D is undetermined. Germline V CDR1 and CDR2: SGHAT, FQNNGV. This CDR3 contains 13 residues. This CDR3 reads CASSVDRELEAFF. DNA for the CDR3: TGTGCCAGCAGCGTAGACCGGGAGCTTGAAGCTTTCTTT.

This clonotype was counted a few times. The CDR3 loop reads CASSSSLAGYNEQFF. In DNA form, the CDR3 reads TGTGCCAGCAGCTCGTCACTAGCGGGATACAATGAGCAGTTCTTC. This rearrangement joins TRBV5-4 to TRBJ2-1; 10 nucleotides agree with TRBD2. J gave up 4 bases and V 3 bases, and 4 bases lay outside the gene matches. The CDR3 covers 15 residues. Germline CDR1 is SGHNT and CDR2 is YYREEE (reference sequence).

CDR3 region: CASSETPRSGGSYEQYF. DNA of the CDR3: TGTGCCAGCAGTGAAACCCCCCGATCCGGGGGATCCTACGAGCAGTACTTC. This chain links TRBV6-1 with TRBJ2-7; TRBD2 is a possible D gene (6 bases). V lost 2 bases to trimming and J lost 1 base, with 18 bases between them. There are 17 residues in the CDR3. Germline V gives CDR1 MNHNS, CDR2 SASEGT.

This clonotype was picked up many times. The genes are TRBV20-1 and TRBJ2-7, with D hard to call. This CDR3 has 13 residues. Germline V CDR1 and CDR2: DFQATT, SNEGSKA (reference sequence). V lost 0 bases to trimming and J lost 6 bases, with 12 bases between them. CDR3 DNA sequence: TGCAGTGCTAGAGACACCTTATTCCTCGAGCAGTACTTC. Protein sequence: CSARDTLFLEQYF.

The chain employs TRBV19 and TRBJ2-4, with a tentative D call TRBD1 (6 bases). Germline lookup yields CDR1 LNHDA and CDR2 SQIVND (reference sequence). The V gene lost 6 bases and the J gene lost 9 bases, with 9 bases spanning the gap. There are 11 residues in the CDR3. The CDR3 loop is CASSQGGIQYF. CDR3 bases: TGTGCCAGTAGCCAAGGGGGCATTCAGTACTTC. Supplemented by reference TRBV19 and TRBJ2-4, the full variable domain reads DGGITQSPKYLFRKEGQNVTLSCEQNLNHDAMYWYRQDPGQGLRLIYYSQIVNDFQKGDIAEGYSVSREKKESFPLTVTSAQKNPTAFYLCASSQGGIQYFGAGTRLSVL.

This clonotype was picked up a small number of times. This chain joins TRBV20-1 and TRBJ2-7; unclear D gene. Per germline, CDR1 DFQATT and CDR2 SNEGSKA (reference sequence). The CDR3 contains 14 residues. V was cut by 1 base and J by 0 bases, with 10 bases left in between. The CDR3 DNA follows: TGCAGTGCTAGAGCGGAACACCTCTCCTACGAGCAGTACTTC. It specifies CSARAEHLSYEQYF.

This rearrangement joins TRBV15 to TRBJ2-7, with 7 bases aligning to TRBD1. The CDR3 spans 15 residues. Germline CDR1 is LNHNV and CDR2 is YYDKDF (reference sequence). J lost 5 bases, V lost 8 bases, and 15 bases had no gene match. In DNA, the CDR3 is TGTGCCACCGCATGGGACAGCCACCCTACCAACGAGCAGTACTTC. Translating it yields CATAWDSHPTNEQYF.

The rearrangement joins TRBV20-1 to TRBJ2-7; D unclear. Trimming left V 7 bases short and J 2 bases short, with 27 bases between. Per germline, CDR1 DFQATT and CDR2 SNEGSKA (reference sequence). The CDR3 consists of 17 residues. The CDR3 coding sequence is TGCAGTGTAAGCCACCTTTTGATCCCCCCCAAAGCCTACGAGCAGTACTTC. Protein sequence: CSVSHLLIPPKAYEQYF.

V and J are TRBV7-9 and TRBJ1-1, with D hard to call. This CDR3 contains 11 residues. CDR1 and CDR2 (germline): SEHNR, FQNEAQ (reference sequence). The germline V and J ends were trimmed by 4 bases and 12 bases, with 12 bases remaining between them. This chain's CDR3 is CASSSGPGTFF. CDR3 DNA sequence: TGTGCCAGCAGCTCCGGGCCGGGGACTTTCTTT.

The CDR3 here is CASSQDRIVRNEQFF. As DNA, the CDR3 is TGCGCCAGCAGCCAAGATAGGATTGTTAGGAATGAGCAGTTCTTC. The V call is TRBV4-1, the J call TRBJ2-1; D call uncertain. Germline lookup yields CDR1 MGHRA and CDR2 YSYEKL. Trimming cost V 0 bases and J 7 bases, with 13 bases left between them. CDR3 length equals 15 residues.

The genes are TRBV15 and TRBJ2-7; perhaps D is TRBD1 or TRBD2 (5 bases each). The ends were cut back, 0 bases at V and 3 bases at J, with 9 bases in the middle. Germline V CDR1 and CDR2: LNHNV, YYDKDF (reference sequence). The CDR3 runs to 14 residues. CDR3 protein: CATSREGTRYEQYF. The CDR3 DNA sequence: TGTGCCACCAGCAGAGAGGGGACCCGCTACGAGCAGTACTTC.

The genes are TRBV10-3 and TRBJ2-1; D ambiguous. CDR1 and CDR2 (germline): ENHRY, SYGVKD. This CDR3 comprises 13 residues. V lost 2 bases, J lost 4 bases, and 6 bases lay in between. The CDR3 reads CAISEGRYNEQFF. DNA of the CDR3: TGTGCCATCAGTGAGGGGCGATACAATGAGCAGTTCTTC.

Ten or more counts support this clonotype. A read error may account for a junction end that differs from germline. The CDR3 sequence is CASAGHRSYEQYF. DNA of the CDR3: TGTGCCAGCGCGGGACACCGCTCCTACGAACAGTACTTC. V is TRBV28 and J is TRBJ2-7; D might be TRBD1 or TRBD2, each matching 6 bases. This CDR3 is 13 amino acids long. Looked up from germline, CDR1 is MDHEN and CDR2 is SYDVKM.

As concerns this clonotype: This may be a read error, as it is one base from a much larger clone. The rearrangement links TRBV29-1 to TRBJ2-3; 9 bases line up with TRBD1. The CDR3 is made up of 14 amino acids. Germline V lookup: CDR1 SQVTM, CDR2 ANQGSEA. The CDR3 region is CGVQTGGVTDTQYF. CDR3 DNA sequence: TGCGGCGTACAGACAGGGGGTGTAACAGATACGCAGTATTTT.

The V call is TRBV3-1, the J call TRBJ2-5; 7 bases align to TRBD2. Germline CDR1 and CDR2: LGHDT and YNNKEL (reference sequence). Trimming removed 3 bases from V and 5 bases from J; junction bases left unmatched: 12. The CDR3 contains 16 residues. DNA for the CDR3: TGTGCCAGCAGCCAGGGGAGCGGGGTACTTACGGAGACCCAGTACTTC. Translated, it gives CASSQGSGVLTETQYF.

This clonotype occurred many times. This CDR3 is CASSPSDLTEQYF. The CDR3 region has the DNA TGTGCCAGCAGCCCCTCGGACTTGACCGAGCAGTACTTC. The chain employs TRBV3-1 and TRBJ2-7; maybe TRBD2 (5 bases). Germline lookup yields CDR1 LGHDT and CDR2 YNNKEL (reference sequence). With 4 bases removed from V and 6 bases from J, the gap between germline ends came to 13 bases. The CDR3 runs 13 residues.

This clonotype was seen a few times. The chain employs TRBV10-3 and TRBJ1-5, with 10 bases lining up with TRBD1. The germline CDR1 and CDR2 sequences are ENHRY and SYGVKD. The CDR3 spans 14 residues. J was trimmed by 7 bases and V by 10 bases; bases with no gene match: 10. The DNA of the CDR3 is TGTGCCACAAGGGACAGGGGCGCTCTACAGCCCCAGCATTTT. Its translation is CATRDRGALQPQHF.

This clonotype was seen a few times. The CDR3 sequence is CASSSGDRGEFF. CDR3 nucleotide sequence: TGTGCCAGCAGTTCGGGGGACAGGGGGGAATTCTTC. V gene TRBV6-6 combines with J gene TRBJ2-1; 11 bases map to TRBD1. Trimming took 4 bases from V and 16 from J; bases not matched to a gene: 6. The V gene's germline CDR1 is MNHNY and CDR2 SVGAGI (reference sequence). The CDR3 is 12 residues long.

The rearrangement uses TRBV12-3 or TRBV12-4 and TRBJ2-3; D is undetermined. The CDR3 is made up of 12 amino acids. Trimming pared 5 bases from V and 4 bases from J, leaving 7 bases between. CDR3 in DNA: TGTGCCAGCAGTGCGATTGCAGATACGCAGTATTTT. It yields the protein CASSAIADTQYF.

This clonotype was seen a handful of times. The CDR3 DNA reads as TGCAGTGCCGCCGGGACAGGTTACACAGATACGCAGTATTTT. Its translation: CSAAGTGYTDTQYF. The chain couples TRBV20-1 to TRBJ2-3, with TRBD1 matching 8 bases. The CDR3 covers 14 residues. Germline CDR1 is DFQATT and CDR2 is SNEGSKA (reference sequence). The junction had 7 bases not matched to a gene; V was cut back by 6 bases and J by 2 bases.